These T cell receptor beta chains were read from a single sample in a study of cytotoxic CD8 clonotypes in ibrutinib-treated CLL. TCRdb keeps only in-frame clones here, not all; method: immunoSEQ multiplex PCR. This sample has 65,000 to 95,000 clones; 70% to 90% occur once, and the top ten carry around 5.4%. The specimen was PBMCs, collected before ibrutinib treatment. Receptors originate from a human donor with chronic lymphocytic leukemia. Each CDR3 is given with its conserved first and last residue.

TRBV2	TRBJ1-1	CASSRTGGSSTEAFF
TRBV11-3	TRBJ2-1	CASSITGRATEQFF
TRBV7-9	TRBJ2-2	CDTRSMADTGELFF
TRBV6-4	TRBJ2-1	CASSDSGLDNEQFF
TRBV10-2	TRBJ2-3	CASSKSTDTQYF
TRBV6-6	TRBJ2-7	CASSYDAGPYEQYF
TRBV14	TRBJ1-1	CASSHGGWNTEAFF
TRBV9	TRBJ2-2	CASSVGHHANTGELFF
TRBV7-9	TRBJ1-2	CASSSPANYGYTF
TRBV6-1	TRBJ2-7	CASSDPGTRYEQYF
TRBV11-3	TRBJ2-1	CASSPVWSYNEQFF
TRBV7-2	TRBJ1-1	CASSGQGNWNTEAFF
TRBV19	TRBJ1-5	CASSIRQTISNQPQHF
TRBV30	TRBJ2-7	CAWGPYEQYF
TRBV4-1	TRBJ1-4	CASSPGQGFEKLFF
TRBV19	TRBJ2-1	CASSMGRDNTNEQFF
TRBV30	TRBJ2-2	CACLPLAGVGGELFF
TRBV10-3	TRBJ2-3	CAISESGGNTQYF
TRBV7-3	TRBJ2-7	CASSLSSSGSSYEQYF
TRBV10-3	TRBJ1-1	CAISVGAGTTEAFF
TRBV27	TRBJ2-7	CATLGSETEQYF
TRBV5-6	TRBJ2-1	CASRPPGLAGGNEQFF
TRBV28	TRBJ2-7	CASSFSLQSGGGYEQYF
TRBV15	TRBJ1-5	CATSRDLSGQGRNQPQHF
TRBV19	TRBJ2-7	CATKGQDPFVEQYF
TRBV6-5	TRBJ2-1	CASSYTSGRIYEQFF
TRBV2	TRBJ1-5	CASSEGQGNQPQHF
TRBV4-1	TRBJ1-1	CASSLPDRRAEAFF
TRBV29-1	TRBJ2-7	CSVRDRGTFYEQYF
TRBV11-2	TRBJ2-1	CASSLAGLAGARNEQFF
TRBV28	TRBJ1-5	CASSFEGTTYSGNQPQHF
TRBV14	TRBJ2-5	CASSQDPPTSGKNQETQYF
TRBV6-1	TRBJ2-3	CASSEPRTRGTDTQYF
TRBV7-3	TRBJ1-5	CASSPGTSNQPQHF
TRBV11-2	TRBJ2-3	CASSSLAGVRRYF
TRBV2	TRBJ2-6	CASSTGGSGANVLTF
TRBV30	TRBJ1-2	CAWSVKRTGSGYTF
TRBV30	TRBJ2-3	CAWSTGGGSTDTQYF
TRBV6-7	TRBJ1-2	CASAPPTANYGYTF
TRBV5-4	TRBJ2-7	CASRLGLAGDGQYF
TRBV30	TRBJ2-3	CAWRDRGGDTQYF
TRBV18	TRBJ2-7	CASAPGLAGGEQYF
TRBV4-1	TRBJ1-1	CASSQKSAYLMNTEAFF
TRBV5-5	TRBJ2-7	CASSLDWTDEQYF
TRBV5-1	TRBJ2-5	CASSFGQETQYF
TRBV27	TRBJ2-6	CASSLTHPEQEAGANVLTF
TRBV19	TRBJ2-2	CASITPGATGELFF
TRBV5-1	TRBJ1-1	CASSLFAPGLNTEAFF
TRBV28	TRBJ2-5	CASMWDAPGETQYF